The 26 T cell receptor beta chains below all came from one sample that was sequenced in a study of CXCR3-negative and CXCR3-positive naive CD8 T cells. Study-wide points: CXCR3-expressing naive cells carried TRB CDR3s more hydrophobic than those of CXCR3-negative naive cells.

Their target antigens are unknown. Preparation of TRB cDNA libraries relied on 5' RACE carrying UMI labels. TCRdb re-called the 5' RACE reads; one entry per CDR3 protein, DNA not given. This sample's table has 6,000 to 7,000 distinct CDR3 sequences. Material: naive CXCR3+ CD8+ T cells from blood. Stated subset: CD45RO-CCR7+CD27+CD95- naive CD8+ T cells expressing CXCR3 (TNR3+). The receptor source for this set is a human donor in good health. Some clones in this sample may be carry-over from other donors' samples.

This clonotype is called medium-sized based on its frequency. The rearrangement links TRBV25-1 to TRBJ2-5; there is no DNA to check the TCRdb D call of TRBD2. The CDR3 is made up of 21 amino acids. The V gene's germline CDR1 is MGHDK and CDR2 SYGVNS. This chain's CDR3 is CASSEYMEGTSGSRNQETQYF. Full variable domain (rest looked up from reference TRBV25-1 and TRBJ2-5): EADIYQTPRYLVIGTGKKITLECSQTMGHDKMYWYQQDPGMELHLIHYSYGVNSTEKGDLSSESTVSRIRTEHFPLTLESARPSHTSQYLCASSEYMEGTSGSRNQETQYFGPGTRLLVL.

V usage is TRBV2 and J usage is TRBJ1-5; TCRdb returns TRBD1, unconfirmable since there is no DNA. The CDR3 is 14 amino acids. The V gene's germline CDR1 is SNHLY and CDR2 FYNNEI. CDR3 sequence: CASSERGVNQPQHF. Complete variable domain (other parts from reference TRBV2 and TRBJ1-5): EPEVTQTPSHQVTQMGQEVILRCVPISNHLYFYWYRQILGQKVEFLVSFYNNEISEKSEIFDDQFSVERPDGSNFTLKIRSTKLEDSAMYFCASSERGVNQPQHFGDGTRLSIL.

This clonotype is deemed medium-sized by its frequency. The chain recombines TRBV19 with TRBJ2-1. CDR1 and CDR2 (germline): LNHDA, SQIVND (reference sequence). The CDR3 is 15 residues long. CDR3 sequence: CASSTSGNAYNEQFF.

The genes are TRBV29-1 and TRBJ2-1; TCRdb names TRBD1, which stays unverified in the absence of DNA. There are 15 residues in the CDR3. The germline V gene encodes CDR1 SQVTM and CDR2 ANQGSEA. CDR3 residues: CSVTFRDSQHNEQFF.

This clonotype is classed as medium-sized by frequency. CDR3 amino acids: CSVPGQRDEKLFF. The chain couples TRBV29-1 to TRBJ1-4; lacking DNA, the TRBD1 call made by TCRdb goes unchecked. CDR3 size: 13 residues. CDR1 is SQVTM and CDR2 is ANQGSEA in the germline V gene. Full variable domain (missing parts from reference TRBV29-1 and TRBJ1-4): SAVISQKPSRDICQRGTSLTIQCQVDSQVTMMFWYRQQPGQSLTLIATANQGSEATYESGFVIDKFPISRPNLTFSTLTVSNMSPEDSSIYLCSVPGQRDEKLFFGSGTQLSVL.

Considering frequency, this clonotype is medium-sized. The CDR3 sequence is CAINGLADNEQFF. The rearrangement uses TRBV10-3 and TRBJ2-1; there is no DNA to check the TCRdb D call of TRBD2. Per the germline V gene, CDR1 is ENHRY and CDR2 is SYGVKD. This CDR3 region has 13 residues.

This clonotype is classed as medium-sized by frequency. The chain joins TRBV29-1 to TRBJ2-3; absent DNA, TCRdb's TRBD2 call cannot be checked. Looked up from germline, CDR1 is SQVTM and CDR2 is ANQGSEA. The CDR3 consists of 15 residues. CDR3 residues: CSVEPTSGRTDTQYF.

The rearrangement joins TRBV13 to TRBJ2-2; TCRdb's D gene call, TRBD1, goes unchecked for lack of DNA. The germline CDR1 and CDR2 sequences are PRHDT and FYEKMQ (reference sequence). The CDR3 covers 14 residues. The CDR3 reads CASTRGRNTGELFF.

The CDR3 loop reads CASSLDYYNEQFF. The chain links TRBV11-2 to TRBJ2-1. CDR1 and CDR2 (germline): SGHAT, FQNNGV. This CDR3 region has 13 residues.

This clonotype ranks as medium-sized in terms of frequency. The chain couples TRBV20-1 to TRBJ1-2; TCRdb designates TRBD1, a call that cannot be tested without DNA. The CDR3 runs 12 residues. Germline V gives CDR1 DFQATT, CDR2 SNEGSKA (reference sequence). The chain's CDR3 is CSNSDSSYGYTF.

This clonotype is labeled medium-sized based on frequency. This chain connects TRBV10-3 to TRBJ2-1; TCRdb calls TRBD2, which cannot be checked without DNA. The CDR3 contains 15 residues. Germline V gives CDR1 ENHRY, CDR2 SYGVKD. The CDR3 protein is CAISDEPSGSDEQFF.

This clonotype is identified as medium-sized from frequency. The gene calls are TRBV5-1 and TRBJ2-7. Germline values: CDR1 SGHRS, CDR2 YFSETQ. The CDR3 is 14 residues long. CDR3 residues: CASSLAMGSYEQYF.

This chain joins TRBV19 and TRBJ2-5; TCRdb's D call of TRBD2 is untestable without DNA. Per the germline V gene, CDR1 is LNHDA and CDR2 is SQIVND (reference sequence). CDR3 size: 15 residues. CDR3 region: CASSFTSGIQETQYF.

Considering frequency, this clonotype is medium-sized. V and J are TRBV6-1 and TRBJ2-1; TCRdb names TRBD2, which stays unverified in the absence of DNA. The germline CDR1 and CDR2 sequences are MNHNS and SASEGT. The CDR3 spans 14 residues. This CDR3 reads CASSLSGSSNEQFF.

The rearrangement joins TRBV25-1 to TRBJ2-1; TCRdb names TRBD2, which stays unverified in the absence of DNA. The CDR3 totals 15 residues. Germline V gene data show CDR1 as MGHDK and CDR2 as SYGVNS. The CDR3 sequence is CASTDSGRANNEQFF.

V gene TRBV6-2 or TRBV6-3 combines with J gene TRBJ2-7; lacking DNA, the TRBD1 call made by TCRdb goes unchecked. CDR1 is MNHEY, CDR2 SVGEGT, per germline. CDR3 length: 14 residues. The CDR3 spells CASSLSGGTYEQYF.

This clonotype is deemed medium-sized by its frequency. V usage is TRBV5-6 and J usage is TRBJ1-2; TCRdb's D call of TRBD1 is untestable without DNA. Germline V gives CDR1 SGHDT, CDR2 YYEEEE. This CDR3 spans 14 amino acids. The CDR3 protein is CASSQGQGIYGYTF.

CDR3 sequence reads: CASSSWDGNNEKLFF. The V call is TRBV7-2, the J call TRBJ1-4; as DNA is missing, the TRBD1 call by TCRdb cannot be tested. CDR1 is SGHTA, CDR2 FQGNSA, per germline. This CDR3 contains 15 residues.

The CDR3 protein is CSPGFILPSGANVLTF. The chain employs TRBV29-1 and TRBJ2-6; TCRdb names TRBD1, which stays unverified in the absence of DNA. The CDR3 loop spans 16 amino acids. Germline values: CDR1 SQVTM, CDR2 ANQGSEA.

This clonotype is called medium-sized based on its frequency. V usage is TRBV7-6 and J usage is TRBJ2-5. This CDR3 spans 15 amino acids. CDR1 SGHVS and CDR2 FNYEAQ come from the germline V gene. The CDR3 sequence: CASSLGGSDKETQYF. The whole variable domain, filled in from reference TRBV7-6 and TRBJ2-5, reads GAGVSQSPRYKVTKRGQDVALRCDPISGHVSLYWYRQALGQGPEFLTYFNYEAQQDKSGLPNDRFSAERPEGSISTLTIQRTEQRDSAMYRCASSLGGSDKETQYFGPGTRLLVL.

The rearrangement uses TRBV12-3 or TRBV12-4 and TRBJ2-5; absent DNA, TCRdb's TRBD2 call cannot be checked. This CDR3 has 14 amino acids. The chain's CDR3 is CASSRLAGRETQYF.

V and J are TRBV15 and TRBJ2-7; the TCRdb call, TRBD2, lacks DNA for checking. The CDR3 covers 14 residues. Germline CDR1 reads LNHNV; CDR2 reads YYDKDF (reference sequence). CDR3 residues: CATSWTVGTYEQYF. Supplemented by reference TRBV15 and TRBJ2-7, the full variable domain reads DAMVIQNPRYQVTQFGKPVTLSCSQTLNHNVMYWYQQKSSQAPKLLFHYYDKDFNNEADTPDNFQSRRPNTSFCFLDIRSPGLGDTAMYLCATSWTVGTYEQYFGPGTRLTVT.

This clonotype is deemed medium-sized (0.01 to 0.1%) by its frequency. This chain connects TRBV7-8 to TRBJ2-7; TCRdb designates TRBD1, a call that cannot be tested without DNA. Germline values: CDR1 SGHVS, CDR2 FQNEAQ. The CDR3 loop spans 13 amino acids. The CDR3 loop is CASSSGSPYEQYF.

Measured by frequency, this clonotype is medium-sized (0.01 to 0.1%). The gene calls are TRBV20-1 and TRBJ2-2; as DNA is missing, the TRBD2 call by TCRdb cannot be tested. The CDR3 runs to 17 residues. CDR1 and CDR2 (germline): DFQATT, SNEGSKA (reference sequence). The CDR3 spells CSASGRAWDIGTGELFF.

The V gene is TRBV7-9, the J gene TRBJ2-3; TCRdb's D call of TRBD2 is untestable without DNA. The CDR3 length is 14 residues. Germline loops: CDR1 SEHNR, CDR2 FQNEAQ (reference sequence). This CDR3 reads CASRTPIGTDTQYF.

The chain couples TRBV5-1 to TRBJ2-7. The CDR3 covers 14 residues. Germline CDR1 and CDR2: SGHRS and YFSETQ. This CDR3 is CASSLDLASYEQYF.